Detailed here is one T cell receptor beta chain. Its antigen is undetermined. The CDR3 runs to 15 residues. V lost 4 bases to trimming and J lost 1 base; unmatched junction nucleotides: 4. Germline values: CDR1 WNHNN, CDR2 SYGVQD (reference sequence). The entry originates in a study of CD8+CD57+ T cells in acquired aplastic anemia. Study as a whole: Sorted CD4+ and CD8+ cells gave an average of roughly 3.2 ug of DNA.

The template used for profiling TCR beta VDJ and CDR3 was genomic DNA. MiXCR was run by TCRdb on the reads, yielding one entry per CDR3 protein. The sample comprises under 200,000 distinct CDR3 sequences, around half of which are singletons, and approximately 3% rests with the top ten. An expansion of CD8+CD57+ cells by flow cytometry had been shown in patients chosen for sequencing. General observations from the study: Twenty-nine sequences, all CD8+ CDR3, were shared between patients and controls. In CD8+ cells, Simpson's diversity showed no significant difference between patients and controls.

The chain employs TRBV10-1 and TRBJ2-7, with 10 bases identical to TRBD1. This clonotype was sampled from a human donor with aplastic anemia. The sample was sorted CD4+, CD8+, or CD8+CD57+ T cells (not recorded which) from PBMCs. CDR3 nucleotides: TGCGCCAGCAGTGGCGGGACAGGGGTATCCTACGAGCAGTACTTC. Amino acids: CASSGGTGVSYEQYF.